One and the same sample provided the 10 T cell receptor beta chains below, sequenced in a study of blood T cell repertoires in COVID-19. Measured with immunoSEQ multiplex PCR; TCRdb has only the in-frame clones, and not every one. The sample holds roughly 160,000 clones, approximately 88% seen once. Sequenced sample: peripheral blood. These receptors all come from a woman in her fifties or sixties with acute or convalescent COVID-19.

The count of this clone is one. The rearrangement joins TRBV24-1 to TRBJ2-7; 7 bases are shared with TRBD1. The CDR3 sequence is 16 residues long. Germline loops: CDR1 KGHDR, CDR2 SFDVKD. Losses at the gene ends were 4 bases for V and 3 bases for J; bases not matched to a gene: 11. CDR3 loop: CATSEPTGNGRYEQYF. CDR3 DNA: TGTGCCACCAGTGAGCCGACAGGGAACGGACGCTACGAGCAGTACTTC.

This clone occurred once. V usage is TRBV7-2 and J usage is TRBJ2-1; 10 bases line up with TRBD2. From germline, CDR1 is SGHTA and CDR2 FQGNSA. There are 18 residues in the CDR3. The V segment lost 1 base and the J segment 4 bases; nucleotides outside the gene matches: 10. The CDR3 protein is CASSLGRERGGLYNEQFF. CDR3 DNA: TGTGCCAGCAGCTTAGGACGGGAGCGGGGGGGACTATACAATGAGCAGTTCTTC.

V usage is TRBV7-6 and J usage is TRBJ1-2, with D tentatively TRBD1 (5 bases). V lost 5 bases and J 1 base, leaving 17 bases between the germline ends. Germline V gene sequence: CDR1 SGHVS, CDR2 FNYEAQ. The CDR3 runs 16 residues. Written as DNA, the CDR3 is TGTGCCAGCAGCCTTGGACACCAGCGAATTAACTATGGCTACACCTTC. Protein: CASSLGHQRINYGYTF. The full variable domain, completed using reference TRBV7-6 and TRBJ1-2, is GAGVSQSPRYKVTKRGQDVALRCDPISGHVSLYWYRQALGQGPEFLTYFNYEAQQDKSGLPNDRFSAERPEGSISTLTIQRTEQRDSAMYRCASSLGHQRINYGYTFGSGTRLTVV.

The CDR3 here is CAWSPAPGLMNTEAFF. CDR3 nucleotides: TGTGCCTGGAGTCCAGCCCCCGGACTCATGAACACTGAAGCTTTCTTT. V usage is TRBV30 and J usage is TRBJ1-1; D uncertain. The V end was cut by 2 bases, the J end by 0 bases, with 16 bases between. This CDR3 is 16 amino acids long. In germline, CDR1 is GTSNPN, CDR2 SVGIG (reference sequence).

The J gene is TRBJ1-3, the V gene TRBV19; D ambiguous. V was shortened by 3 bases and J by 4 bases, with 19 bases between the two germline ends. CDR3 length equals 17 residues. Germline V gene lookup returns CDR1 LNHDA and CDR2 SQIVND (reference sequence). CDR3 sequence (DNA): TGTGCCAGTAGTATCCGGGGTCCCTTTCTGGCCGGAAACACCATATATTTT. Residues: CASSIRGPFLAGNTIYF.

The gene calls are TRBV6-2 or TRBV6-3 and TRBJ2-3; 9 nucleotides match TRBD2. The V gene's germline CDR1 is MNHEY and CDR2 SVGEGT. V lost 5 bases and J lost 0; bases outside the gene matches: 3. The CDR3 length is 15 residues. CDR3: CASSGLASSTDTQYF. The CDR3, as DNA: TGTGCCAGCAGTGGACTAGCGAGTAGCACAGATACGCAGTATTTT.

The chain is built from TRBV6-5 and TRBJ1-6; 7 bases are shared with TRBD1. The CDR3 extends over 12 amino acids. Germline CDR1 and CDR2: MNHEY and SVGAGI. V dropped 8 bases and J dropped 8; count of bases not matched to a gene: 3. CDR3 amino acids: CASWDRHSPLHF. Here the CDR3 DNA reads TGTGCCAGCTGGGACAGACATTCACCCCTCCACTTT.

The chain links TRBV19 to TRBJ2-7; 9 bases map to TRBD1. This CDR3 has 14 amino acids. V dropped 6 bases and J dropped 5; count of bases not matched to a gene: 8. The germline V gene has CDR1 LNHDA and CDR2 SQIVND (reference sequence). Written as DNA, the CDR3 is TGTGCCAGTAGCCAAGACAGGGGGAGTGACGAGCAGTACTTC. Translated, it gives CASSQDRGSDEQYF.

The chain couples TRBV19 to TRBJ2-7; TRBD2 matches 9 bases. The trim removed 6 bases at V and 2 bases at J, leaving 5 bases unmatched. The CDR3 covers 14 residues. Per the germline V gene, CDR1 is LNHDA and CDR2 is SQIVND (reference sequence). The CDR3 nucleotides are TGTGCCAGTAGGTCCGAGCGGGGGGCCTACGAGCAGTACTTC. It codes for CASRSERGAYEQYF.

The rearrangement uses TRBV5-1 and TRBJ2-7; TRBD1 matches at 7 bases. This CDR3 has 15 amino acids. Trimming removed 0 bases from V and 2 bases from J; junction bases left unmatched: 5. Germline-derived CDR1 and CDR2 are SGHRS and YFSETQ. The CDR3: CASSLALTGTYEQYF. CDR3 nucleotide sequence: TGCGCCAGCAGCTTGGCCCTGACAGGGACCTACGAGCAGTACTTC.